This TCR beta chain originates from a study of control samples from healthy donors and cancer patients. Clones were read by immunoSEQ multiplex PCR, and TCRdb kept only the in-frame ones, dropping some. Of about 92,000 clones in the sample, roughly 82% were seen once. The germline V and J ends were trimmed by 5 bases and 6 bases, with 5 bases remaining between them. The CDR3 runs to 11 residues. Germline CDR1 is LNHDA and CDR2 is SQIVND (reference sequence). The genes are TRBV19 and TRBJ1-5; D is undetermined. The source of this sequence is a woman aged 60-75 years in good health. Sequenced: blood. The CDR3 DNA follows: TGTGCCAGTAGTTCCGGTCAGCCCCAGCATTTT. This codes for CASSSGQPQHF.